This T cell receptor beta chain comes out of a study of beta chain features in type 1 diabetes. There are a few counts of this clone. What it binds is not known. Looked up from germline, CDR1 is WSHSY and CDR2 is SAAADI. V was pared by 6 bases and J by 5 bases, with 11 bases between. The CDR3 contains 13 residues. Investigators reverse transcribed all isolated RNA, so they sequenced expressed TCRB transcripts. Measured with immunoSEQ multiplex PCR; TCRdb has only the in-frame clones, and not every one. Here the sample spans around 56,000 clones, 50% to 55% being singletons. Study-level results: Significant though moderate, a shortening of TCRB CDR3s appeared in all four CD4+ subsets of Type 1 diabetes patients.

The chain couples TRBV10-2 to TRBJ2-4; no definite D call. The sequence derives from a woman aged 40 to 55 with type 1 diabetes. Sequencing input: Tregs from blood. CDR3 amino acids: CASRGYRENIQYF. In DNA, the CDR3 is TGCGCCAGCAGGGGTTATCGGGAAAACATTCAGTACTTC.